The rows below give T cell receptor beta chains drawn from one sample of a study of low-dose radiotherapy and immunotherapy resistance in tumors. TCRdb used MiXCR to reprocess the reads, holding one entry per CDR3 protein. Of about 82,000 distinct CDR3 sequences listed, 18% are singletons. This sample comprised PBMCs, obtained before treatment. Receptor source: a male donor with prostate cancer. The CDR3 runs from the conserved cysteine through the conserved F or W. The D gene is left open where the match is weak. Size is omitted from some rows. Given values are once, few, many or a class for expanded clones.

>many|TRBD2|TRBV20-1|TRBJ2-3
CSAIKGLAGESTDTQYF
TGCAGTGCTATTAAGGGACTAGCGGGGGAAAGCACAGATACGCAGTATTTT
>NA|TRBD2|TRBV4-1|TRBJ2-7
CASSKGLADSTKQYF
TGCGCCAGCAGCAAAGGACTAGCGGACTCTACGAAGCAGTACTTT
>many|NA|TRBV18|TRBJ1-5
CASTGQGYDQPQHF
TGTGCCAGCACGGGTCAGGGGTATGACCAGCCCCAGCATTTT
>NA|TRBD2|TRBV18|TRBJ2-2
CASSQSVSGGLTGELFF
TGTGCCAGCTCCCAGTCGGTCAGCGGGGGACTCACCGGGGAGCTGTTTTTT
>NA|TRBD2|TRBV10-2|TRBJ2-1
CASSGSGRANEQFF
TGCGCCAGCAGTGGCAGCGGGAGGGCCAATGAGCAGTTCTTC
>few|TRBD1|TRBV5-1|TRBJ1-1
CASSSGTENTEAFF
TGCGCCAGCAGCTCCGGGACAGAAAACACTGAAGCTTTCTTT
>many|TRBD1|TRBV12-3/TRBV12-4|TRBJ2-7
CASSGTGGFHEQYF
TGTGCCAGCAGCGGGACAGGGGGCTTCCACGAGCAGTACTTC
>many|NA|TRBV15|TRBJ2-3
CATSRDRTITDTQYF
TGTGCCACCAGCAGAGATCGGACCATCACAGATACGCAGTATTTT
>many|NA|TRBV27|TRBJ1-1
CASSLLPQGSTEAFF
TGTGCCAGCAGTTTACTGCCTCAGGGTTCCACTGAAGCTTTCTTT
>many|TRBD1|TRBV4-1|TRBJ2-7
CASSQFGRGRYEQYF
TGCGCCAGCAGCCAATTTGGCAGGGGGCGGTACGAGCAGTACTTC
>NA|NA|TRBV30|TRBJ1-1
CAWSVPVGRANTEAFF
TGTGCCTGGAGTGTACCAGTAGGGCGCGCGAACACTGAAGCTTTCTTT
>many|NA|TRBV28|TRBJ1-2
CASLLGDYGYTF
TGTGCCAGCCTCCTAGGGGACTATGGCTACACCTTC
>many|NA|TRBV30|TRBJ2-1
CAWSVRGLAYNEQFF
TGTGCCTGGAGTGTTAGAGGGTTGGCCTACAATGAGCAGTTCTTC
>many|TRBD2|TRBV11-2|TRBJ2-5
CASSGTSGGAIRETQYF
TGTGCCAGCAGCGGGACTAGCGGGGGGGCAATTAGAGAGACCCAGTACTTC
>many|TRBD2|TRBV6-1|TRBJ2-3
CASSEAAGVGTDTQYF
TGTGCCAGCAGTGAAGCGGCGGGAGTGGGCACAGATACGCAGTATTTT
>many|TRBD2|TRBV19|TRBJ2-5
CASSGRPWTSSQETQYF
TGTGCCAGTAGTGGCCGCCCCTGGACTAGTTCCCAAGAGACCCAGTACTTC
>many|TRBD2|TRBV4-1|TRBJ2-1
CASSQGTSRRGNEQFF
TGCGCCAGCAGCCAAGGGACTAGCCGACGTGGCAATGAGCAGTTCTTC
>many|TRBD2|TRBV29-1|TRBJ2-1
CSVEEWRGGSYNEQFF
TGCAGCGTTGAAGAATGGCGGGGGGGCTCCTACAATGAGCAGTTCTTC
>NA|TRBD1|TRBV6-2/TRBV6-3|TRBJ2-7
CASSELKTGGSLGSEYF
TGTGCCAGCAGTGAACTCAAGACAGGGGGCTCCCTCGGCTCGGAGTACTTC
>once|TRBD2|TRBV4-3|TRBJ2-1
CASSHTGGGERQFF
TGCGCCAGCAGCCATACGGGAGGAGGTGAAAGGCAGTTCTTC
>many|NA|TRBV5-6|TRBJ2-5
CASSQGLASWETQYF
TGTGCCAGCAGCCAAGGGTTAGCGAGTTGGGAGACCCAGTACTTC
>many|TRBD2|TRBV5-1|TRBJ2-6
CASSGGRSGANVLTF
TGCGCCAGCAGCGGCGGGAGATCTGGGGCCAACGTCCTGACTTTC